Below, one T cell receptor (beta chain) is given with its context. Mismatch with germline at one junction end may stem from a read error. This record belongs to a study of prognosis after radiotherapy for stage I lung cancer. The length of the CDR3 is 15 residues. CDR1 and CDR2 from the germline V gene are SGHTS and YDEGEE. TCR beta CDR3 was amplified from genomic DNA by two-round multiplex PCR. Each TRBV and TRBJ gene had its own primer in the first PCR round. Each CDR3 protein is one row after TCRdb ran MiXCR on the multiplex PCR reads. The data show 15,000 or so distinct CDR3 sequences, around 29% seen once.

This chain uses TRBV5-8 with TRBJ2-3; D may be TRBD2 (5 bases). This material consisted of PBMCs, taken before or after stereotactic body radiation therapy (not recorded which). This receptor was obtained from a donor aged 50 or older with non-small cell lung cancer. The CDR3 loop is CAISREGRTADTQYF. The CDR3 DNA reads as TGTGCCATCAGCCGGGAAGGCCGTACTGCAGATACGCAGTATTTT. Filled out from reference TRBV5-8 and TRBJ2-3, the complete variable domain reads EAGVTQSPTHLIKTRGQQATLRCSPISGHTSVYWYQQALGLGLQFLLWYDEGEERNRGNFPPRFSGRQFPNYSSELNVNALELEDSALYLCAISREGRTADTQYFGPGTRLTVL.